The rows below give T cell receptor beta chains drawn from one sample of a study of early T cells in non-severe SARS-CoV-2 infection. TCRdb processed the 5' RACE reads anew with MiXCR; each CDR3 protein has one entry. The table lists 75,000 to 90,000 distinct CDR3 sequences, around 14% of them singletons, with around 5.4% in the top ten. The specimen sequenced was whole blood. The source of these receptors is an adult who was a healthcare worker with PCR-confirmed SARS-CoV-2 infection or an uninfected control (not recorded which). Each CDR3 is given without its conserved first and last residue. Clone size is not always given. Where it is, it says once, few, many or a class for expanded clones.

clone_size v_call cdr3_aa
many TRBV29-1 SVGGEKLF
NA TRBV25-1 ASSAAGAGSEQF
NA TRBV29-1 SARKGYTQY
few TRBV11-2 ASSGTGGSYEQY
NA TRBV3-1 ASSQGHSENTIY
many TRBV28 ASINTPGTEVYEQY
few TRBV5-1 ASSGADGTTNEKLF
NA TRBV12-3/TRBV12-4 ASSRTSGRAGELF
many TRBV20-1 SARVDGGDTQY
few TRBV11-2 ASSLAGGVYNEQF
many TRBV11-2 ASSPTGGLNEQY
NA TRBV28 ASGTISEF
NA TRBV25-1 ASSVTSAAEQY
many TRBV12-3/TRBV12-4 ASYPSHGATTDTQY
few TRBV2 ASEGLAGEQY
few TRBV12-3/TRBV12-4 ASAGGRADTQY
few TRBV7-9 ASSPPLGAELTDTQY
NA TRBV29-1 SVGDGGNQPQH
many TRBV20-1 SARAETSEDTQY
few TRBV11-2 ASSLSLAGGLETQY
once TRBV7-2 ASSGGGGLDTQY
NA TRBV5-6 ASSPDGGVTEAF
NA TRBV4-1 ASSQGPLGHEQY
NA TRBV12-3/TRBV12-4 ASSLATSGTDTQY
many TRBV4-3 ASSQDRRATQY